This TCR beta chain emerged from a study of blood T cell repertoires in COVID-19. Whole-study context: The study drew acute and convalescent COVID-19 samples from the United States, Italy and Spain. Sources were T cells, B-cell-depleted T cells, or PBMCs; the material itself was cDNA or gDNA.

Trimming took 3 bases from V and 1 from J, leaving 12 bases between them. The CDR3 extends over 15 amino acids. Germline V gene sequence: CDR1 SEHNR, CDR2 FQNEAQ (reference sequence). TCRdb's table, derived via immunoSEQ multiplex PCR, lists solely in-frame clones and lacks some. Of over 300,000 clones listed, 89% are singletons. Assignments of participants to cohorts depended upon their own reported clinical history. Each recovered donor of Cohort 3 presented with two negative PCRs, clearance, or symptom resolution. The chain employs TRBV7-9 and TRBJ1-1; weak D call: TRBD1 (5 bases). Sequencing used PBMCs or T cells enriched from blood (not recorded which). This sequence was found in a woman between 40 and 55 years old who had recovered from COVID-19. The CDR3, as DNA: TGTGCCAGCAGCTTCCGGCAGGGCTCGAACACTGAAGCTTTCTTT. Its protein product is CASSFRQGSNTEAFF.